These 30 T cell receptor beta chains were all obtained from the same sample, sequenced in a study of cytomegalovirus exposure and HLA in healthy donors. Profiling relied on immunoSEQ multiplex PCR, and the TCRdb table lists in-frame clones only, not all of them. In the table there are some 69,000 clones, approximately 93% of which are singletons. The sample comprised PBMCs. Receptors originate from a man between 18 and 35 years old in good health and CMV-seropositive.

This chain joins TRBV4-1 and TRBJ2-5; tentatively, D is TRBD1 (5 bases). The CDR3 spans 17 residues. Germline V gene lookup returns CDR1 MGHRA and CDR2 YSYEKL. Trimming left V 3 bases short and J 0 bases short, with 17 bases between. CDR3 region: CASSHPFSRRDQETQYF. The CDR3 DNA follows: TGCGCCAGCAGCCACCCCTTTTCCCGCAGGGACCAAGAGACCCAGTACTTC.

The chain carries TRBV29-1 and TRBJ2-5, with 7 bases fitting TRBD1. This CDR3 is 13 amino acids long. Germline V lookup: CDR1 SQVTM, CDR2 ANQGSEA. Trimming took 8 bases from V and 1 from J; bases not matched to a gene: 7. CDR3 residues: CSFNRGTQETQYF. For the CDR3, the DNA is TGCAGCTTTAACAGGGGAACCCAAGAGACCCAGTACTTC.

The rearrangement joins TRBV11-3 to TRBJ1-4; D uncertain. Looked up from germline, CDR1 is SGHNT and CDR2 is YENEEA. The CDR3 sequence is 13 residues long. V dropped 4 bases and J dropped 10 bases, with 13 bases sitting between them. The CDR3 loop is CASSSSPGGKLFF. In DNA, the CDR3 is TGTGCCAGCAGCTCGTCTCCAGGAGGAAAACTGTTTTTT.

The chain uses TRBV10-3 and TRBJ2-7; 10 nucleotides match TRBD2. The CDR3 spans 14 residues. Germline CDR1 and CDR2: ENHRY and SYGVKD. V lost 8 bases and J lost 0; bases outside the gene matches: 4. Written as DNA, the CDR3 is TGTGCCATCGCTGGGACTAGCGACTCCTACGAGCAGTACTTC. It yields the protein CAIAGTSDSYEQYF.

The rearrangement uses TRBV2 and TRBJ1-5; unclear D gene. The V end lost 6 bases, the J end lost 5 bases, and 17 bases lay between the germline ends. Germline values: CDR1 SNHLY, CDR2 FYNNEI. CDR3 length: 15 residues. This CDR3 reads CASSPDTAGDQPQHF. The CDR3 DNA sequence: TGTGCCAGCAGCCCAGACACGGCGGGCGATCAGCCCCAGCATTTT.

The rearrangement joins TRBV4-2 to TRBJ1-5, with 7 bases lining up with TRBD1. There are 17 residues in the CDR3. Per germline, CDR1 LGHNA and CDR2 YNFKEQ. After removal of 3 bases from V and 0 bases from J, the junction contained 8 bases not matched to a gene. This CDR3 is CASSQGDRANSNQPQHF. The CDR3 DNA follows: TGTGCCAGCAGCCAGGGAGACAGGGCAAATAGCAATCAGCCCCAGCATTTT.

This chain joins TRBV28 and TRBJ2-5; D possibly corresponds to TRBD2 (5 bases). V was clipped by 4 bases and J by 3 bases, with 15 bases between them. CDR3 size: 15 residues. Germline V lookup: CDR1 MDHEN, CDR2 SYDVKM. The CDR3: CASSSPRAAEETQYF. CDR3 bases: TGTGCCAGCAGTTCTCCGAGAGCGGCAGAAGAGACCCAGTACTTC.

The rearrangement uses TRBV11-2 and TRBJ2-1; 7 bases line up with TRBD2. CDR1 is SGHAT, CDR2 FQNNGV, per germline. The CDR3 spans 15 residues. V gave up 2 bases and J gave up 8 bases; unmatched junction bases: 9. Here the CDR3 reads CASSLLRRAGDEQFF. The DNA for the CDR3 is TGTGCCAGCAGCTTACTTAGGAGGGCGGGGGATGAGCAGTTCTTC.

This sequence joins TRBV29-1 and TRBJ2-1; 8 bases align to TRBD1. CDR1 is SQVTM and CDR2 is ANQGSEA in the germline V gene. The V segment lost 2 bases and the J segment 3 bases; nucleotides outside the gene matches: 9. The CDR3 is 16 residues long. CDR3 amino acids: CSVEIVGQGRYNEQFF. In nucleotides, the CDR3 is TGCAGCGTTGAAATAGTTGGACAGGGTCGCTACAATGAGCAGTTCTTC.

J is TRBJ1-3 and V is TRBV10-3; the D is unclear. Germline lookup yields CDR1 ENHRY and CDR2 SYGVKD. This CDR3 is built from 15 residues. The V end was cut by 5 bases, the J end by 0 bases, with 11 bases between. CDR3 in amino acids: CAISRSEDSGNTIYF. CDR3 bases: TGTGCCATCAGTCGATCCGAGGACTCTGGAAACACCATATATTTT.

The chain recombines TRBV6-6 with TRBJ2-5; 11 bases are shared with TRBD2. The J call may be mistaken, given a closer DNA end match to TRBJ2-7. The CDR3 totals 16 residues. CDR1 MNHNY and CDR2 SVGAGI come from the germline V gene (reference sequence). CDR3 region: CASSYLGSGRAYEQYF. Written as DNA, the CDR3 is TGTGCCAGCAGTTACCTGGGTAGCGGGAGGGCCTACGAGCAGTACTTC.

The genes are TRBV28 and TRBJ2-1; 7 nucleotides align to TRBD2. Germline loops: CDR1 MDHEN, CDR2 SYDVKM. Losses at the gene ends were 3 bases for V and 4 bases for J; bases not matched to a gene: 6. CDR3 length: 15 residues. The CDR3 loop is CASSFQRDPYNEQFF. The DNA of the CDR3 is TGTGCCAGCAGTTTCCAGCGGGACCCATACAATGAGCAGTTCTTC.

In DNA form, the CDR3 reads TGTGCCAGCAGCCAAGAGGCGGGTTACAGGGGAGACTATGGCTACACCTTC. It yields the protein CASSQEAGYRGDYGYTF. The J gene is TRBJ1-2, the V gene TRBV4-2, with TRBD1 identical over 7 bases. CDR3 length: 17 residues. Germline values: CDR1 LGHNA, CDR2 YNFKEQ. With 0 bases clipped from V and 3 bases from J, the junction kept 10 bases outside the gene matches.

The chain joins TRBV6-5 to TRBJ1-2; perhaps TRBD1 as D (6 bases). Trimming stripped 5 bases from V and 7 bases from J, with 17 bases between. Germline values: CDR1 MNHEY, CDR2 SVGAGI. The CDR3 covers 14 residues. DNA for the CDR3: TGTGCCAGCAGTCCTGACGATACAGGGTCTGGCTACACCTTC. Residues: CASSPDDTGSGYTF.

The CDR3 DNA sequence: TGTGCCAGCAGTGGAAGTAGGGGACTCACAGATACGCAGTATTTT. Translating it yields CASSGSRGLTDTQYF. The chain recombines TRBV6-1 with TRBJ2-3; maybe TRBD2 (6 bases). Germline V gene sequence: CDR1 MNHNS, CDR2 SASEGT. The CDR3 consists of 15 residues. Trimming pared 4 bases from V and 2 bases from J, leaving 13 bases between.

With respect to this clone: Distinct nucleotide sequences in the sample also encode this CDR3. The V call is TRBV11-2, the J call TRBJ2-7; D call uncertain. This CDR3 contains 13 residues. Germline CDR1 and CDR2: SGHAT and FQNNGV. V was cut by 3 bases and J by 0 bases, with 6 bases left in between. As DNA, the CDR3 is TGTGCCAGCAGCTTTTCGGGCTCCTACGAGCAGTACTTC. It codes for CASSFSGSYEQYF.

This clone was picked up one time. The chain employs TRBV6-1 and TRBJ2-7; tentatively, D is TRBD2 (5 bases). V was trimmed by 7 bases and J by 0 bases, leaving 10 bases between them. The CDR3 is 13 amino acids. CDR1 is MNHNS, CDR2 SASEGT, per germline. CDR3 in DNA: TGTGCCAGCACTGTGGGGAGCTCCTACGAGCAGTACTTC. Translation gives CASTVGSSYEQYF.

The rearrangement links TRBV27 to TRBJ1-4; D is possibly TRBD1 (5 bases). Germline V lookup: CDR1 MNHEY, CDR2 SMNVEV (reference sequence). V was pared by 5 bases and J by 1 base, with 11 bases between. This CDR3 has 15 amino acids. CDR3 sequence: CASSKVGGTNEKLFF. DNA of the CDR3: TGTGCCAGCAGTAAAGTGGGGGGAACTAATGAAAAACTGTTTTTT. Using reference TRBV27 and TRBJ1-4 for the parts outside the CDR3, the full variable domain is EAQVTQNPRYLITVTGKKLTVTCSQNMNHEYMSWYRQDPGLGLRQIYYSMNVEVTDKGDVPEGYKVSRKEKRNFPLILESPSPNQTSLYFCASSKVGGTNEKLFFGSGTQLSVL.

The CDR3 loop reads CAISESKGTQETQYF. The CDR3 DNA is TGTGCCATCAGTGAGTCGAAGGGGACACAAGAGACCCAGTACTTC. The J gene is TRBJ2-5, the V gene TRBV10-3, with a tentative D call TRBD1 (6 bases). CDR1 is ENHRY, CDR2 SYGVKD, per germline. The V gene lost 0 bases and the J gene lost 2 bases, with 10 bases spanning the gap. The CDR3 length is 15 residues.

This chain links TRBV4-1 with TRBJ1-4, with a weak D call TRBD1 (5 bases). The CDR3 has 14 residues. The V end lost 8 bases, the J end lost 4 bases, and 14 bases lay between the germline ends. Germline V CDR1 and CDR2: MGHRA, YSYEKL. In nucleotides, the CDR3 is TGCGCCAGCGCCCTTACAGGCCTTAATGAAAAACTGTTTTTT. Amino acids: CASALTGLNEKLFF.

This sequence joins TRBV2 and TRBJ2-1, with 9 bases aligning to TRBD2. The V gene's germline CDR1 is SNHLY and CDR2 FYNNEI. This CDR3 has 15 amino acids. Unmatched junction bases numbered 10, after V lost 3 bases and J lost 10 bases. CDR3: CASSDEGSGRIEQFF. The CDR3 nucleotides are TGTGCCAGCAGTGATGAAGGTAGCGGGAGAATCGAGCAGTTCTTC.

The sample holds one count of this clone. CDR3 protein: CASSLVLAPQETQYF. The CDR3 nucleotides are TGTGCCAGCAGCTTAGTTCTAGCTCCTCAAGAGACCCAGTACTTC. The chain links TRBV7-9 to TRBJ2-5; the D gene is possibly TRBD2 (5 bases). Trimming shortened V by 1 base and J by 2 bases, and 11 bases separated the two germline ends. CDR1 SEHNR and CDR2 FQNEAQ come from the germline V gene (reference sequence). CDR3 size: 15 residues.

The chain is built from TRBV23-1 and TRBJ1-5; D is undetermined. TRBV23-1 is annotated as an ORF whose role is uncertain. This CDR3 is 17 amino acids long. V was shortened by 0 bases and J by 3 bases, with 15 bases between the two germline ends. CDR3 in DNA: TGCGCCAGCAGTCAATCGGCAGGCCCGGCTACCAATCAGCCCCAGCATTTT. It is translated as CASSQSAGPATNQPQHF.

This rearrangement joins TRBV6-1 to TRBJ2-4; the D gene is possibly TRBD1 (6 bases). The CDR3 covers 15 residues. Deletions cut 2 bases from V and 9 bases from J, with 17 bases between. Germline V gene lookup returns CDR1 MNHNS and CDR2 SASEGT. The CDR3 is CASSELGHGEGIQYF. The CDR3 DNA reads TGTGCCAGCAGTGAATTGGGACACGGCGAGGGCATTCAGTACTTC.

The chain carries TRBV18 and TRBJ2-7; TRBD2 is a possible D gene (6 bases). CDR3 size: 14 residues. The germline V gene has CDR1 KGHSH and CDR2 LQKENI. V dropped 3 bases and J dropped 2 bases, with 11 bases sitting between them. This CDR3 reads CASSPRDGAYEQYF. DNA for the CDR3: TGTGCCAGCTCACCGCGGGACGGAGCCTACGAGCAGTACTTC.

This sequence joins TRBV2 and TRBJ1-4; 9 nucleotides line up with TRBD1. Looked up from germline, CDR1 is SNHLY and CDR2 is FYNNEI. CDR3 length: 15 amino acids. V lost 6 bases, J lost 8 bases, and 10 bases stayed unmatched. CDR3 in amino acids: CASSVSGTGREKLFF. The CDR3 DNA reads as TGTGCCAGCAGCGTATCCGGGACAGGGAGGGAAAAACTGTTTTTT.

The rearrangement joins TRBV7-2 to TRBJ1-2; 7 bases agree with TRBD1. This CDR3 contains 16 residues. Germline assignment: CDR1 SGHTA and CDR2 FQGNSA. V trimming: 3 bases; J trimming: 5 bases; junction bases outside the gene matches: 12. The CDR3 spells CASSLPSDRAVYGYTF. The CDR3 DNA reads as TGTGCCAGCAGCTTGCCCTCCGACAGGGCAGTATATGGCTACACCTTC.

The rearrangement links TRBV19 to TRBJ2-7; 7 bases match TRBD1. Germline trimming cut 6 bases from V and 2 bases from J; bases unmatched to any gene: 4. The CDR3 covers 13 residues. Germline values: CDR1 LNHDA, CDR2 SQIVND (reference sequence). The CDR3 nucleotides are TGTGCCAGTAGGGCCGGGACAGCCTACGAGCAGTACTTC. Its translation: CASRAGTAYEQYF.

This clone was recorded once. The junction and the germline gene differ at one end; a read error may be behind it. The CDR3 loop is CASSESRQGRTF. The CDR3 region has the DNA TGTGCCAGCAGTGAAAGCCGACAGGGAAGGACTTTT. The V call is TRBV6-1, the J call TRBJ1-4, with 7 bases identical to TRBD1. Germline CDR1 reads MNHNS; CDR2 reads SASEGT. The CDR3 consists of 12 residues.

This sequence joins TRBV6-1 and TRBJ2-7; tentative D call: TRBD2 (6 bases). Germline CDR1 MNHNS, CDR2 SASEGT. The CDR3 consists of 14 residues. V lost 4 bases to trimming and J lost 3 bases, with 13 bases between them. CDR3: CASSVSSDRYEQYF. CDR3 nucleotide sequence: TGTGCCAGCAGTGTGTCTAGCGATCGCTACGAGCAGTACTTC.